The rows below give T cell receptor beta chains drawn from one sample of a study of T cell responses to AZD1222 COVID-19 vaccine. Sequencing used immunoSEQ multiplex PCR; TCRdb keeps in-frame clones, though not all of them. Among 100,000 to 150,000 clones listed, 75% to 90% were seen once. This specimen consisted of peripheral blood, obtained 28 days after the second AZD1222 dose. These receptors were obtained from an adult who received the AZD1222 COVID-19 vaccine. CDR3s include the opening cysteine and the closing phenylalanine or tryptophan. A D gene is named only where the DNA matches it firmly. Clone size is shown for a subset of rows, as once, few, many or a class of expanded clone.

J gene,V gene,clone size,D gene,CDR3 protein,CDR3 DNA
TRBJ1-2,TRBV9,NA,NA,CASSVPPANYGYTF,TGTGCCAGCAGCGTCCCACCGGCCAACTATGGCTACACCTTC
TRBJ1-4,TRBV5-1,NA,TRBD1,CASSGTGGFFTNEKLFF,TGCGCCAGCAGCGGAACAGGGGGTTTCTTTACTAATGAAAAACTGTTTTTT
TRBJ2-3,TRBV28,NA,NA,CASSLDSGVGTDTQYF,TGTGCCAGCAGTTTGGATTCGGGCGTTGGTACAGATACGCAGTATTTT
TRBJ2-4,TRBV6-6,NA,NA,CASSPDGRALAKNIQYF,TGTGCCAGCAGTCCGGACGGTAGAGCACTAGCCAAAAACATTCAGTACTTC
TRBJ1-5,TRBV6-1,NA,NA,CASSEVIIGNQPQHF,TGTGCCAGCAGTGAAGTTATTATCGGCAATCAGCCCCAGCATTTT
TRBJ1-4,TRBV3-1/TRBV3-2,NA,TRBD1,CASSHRQGAHEKLFF,TGTGCCAGCAGCCATCGACAGGGGGCGCATGAAAAACTGTTTTTT
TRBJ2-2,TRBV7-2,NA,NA,CASSRSTGELFF,TGTGCCAGCAGCAGGAGCACCGGGGAGCTGTTTTTT
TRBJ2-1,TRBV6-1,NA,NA,CASSDRLAGSSYNEQFF,TGTGCCAGCAGTGATCGGCTAGCCGGAAGCTCCTACAATGAGCAGTTCTTC
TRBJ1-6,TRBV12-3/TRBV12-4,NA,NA,CASSLGGYSPLHF,TGTGCCAGCAGTTTGGGGGGGTATTCACCCCTCCACTTT
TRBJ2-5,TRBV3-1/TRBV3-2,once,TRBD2,CASSQVIRGGTRETQYF,TGTGCCAGCAGCCAAGTTATCCGCGGGGGGACTAGGGAGACCCAGTACTTC
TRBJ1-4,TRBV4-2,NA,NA,CASSQDLGNHEKLFF,TGTGCCAGCAGCCAAGATTTAGGAAATCATGAAAAACTGTTTTTT
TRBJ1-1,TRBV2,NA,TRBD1,CARRGQGLNTEAFF,TGTGCCAGGCGGGGACAGGGACTGAACACTGAAGCTTTCTTT
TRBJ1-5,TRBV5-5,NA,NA,CASSSFVGNQPQHF,TGTGCCAGCAGCTCGTTTGTGGGCAATCAGCCCCAGCATTTT
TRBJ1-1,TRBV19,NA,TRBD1,CASSKTGGNTEAFF,TGTGCCAGTAGTAAGACAGGGGGCAATACTGAAGCTTTCTTT
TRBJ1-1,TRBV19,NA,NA,CASSMQNTEAFF,TGTGCCAGTAGTATGCAGAACACTGAAGCTTTCTTT
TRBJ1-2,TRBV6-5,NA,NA,CASSYSTSAGGYTF,TGTGCCAGCAGTTACTCGACATCGGCGGGTGGCTACACCTTC
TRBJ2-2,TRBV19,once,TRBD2,CATKLTGGNTGELFF,TGTGCCACCAAATTAACGGGGGGAAACACCGGGGAGCTGTTTTTT
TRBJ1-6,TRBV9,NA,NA,CASSAGPMGNSPLHF,TGTGCCAGCAGCGCCGGACCCATGGGAAATTCACCCCTCCACTTT
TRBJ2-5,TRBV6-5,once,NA,CASSYSNIQETQYF,TGTGCCAGCAGTTACTCGAACATCCAAGAGACCCAGTACTTC
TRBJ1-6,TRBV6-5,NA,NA,CASSYATSRGSPLHF,TGTGCCAGCAGTTATGCCACGTCGAGGGGATCACCCCTCCACTTT
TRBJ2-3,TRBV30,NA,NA,CAFSTAVGGTQYF,TGTGCCTTCTCGACAGCCGTAGGAGGTACGCAGTATTTT
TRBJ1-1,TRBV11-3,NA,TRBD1,CASSFRQGAEAFF,TGTGCCAGCAGCTTTCGACAGGGGGCTGAAGCTTTCTTT
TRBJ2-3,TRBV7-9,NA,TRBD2,CASSFPLAGGLDTQYF,TGTGCCAGCAGCTTCCCTTTAGCGGGGGGGCTTGATACGCAGTATTTT
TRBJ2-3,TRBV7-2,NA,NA,CASSLVGKSSTDTQYF,TGTGCCAGCAGCTTAGTGGGCAAATCTAGCACAGATACGCAGTATTTT
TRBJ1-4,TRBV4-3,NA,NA,CASSQQGSEKLFF,TGCGCCAGCAGCCAACAGGGTAGTGAAAAACTGTTTTTT
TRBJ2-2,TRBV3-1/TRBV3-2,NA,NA,CASSFSRHTGELFF,TGTGCCAGCAGCTTTTCACGCCACACCGGGGAGCTGTTTTTT
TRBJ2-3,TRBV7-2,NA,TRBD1,CASSHRDRASTDTQYF,TGTGCCAGCAGCCACCGGGACAGGGCAAGCACAGATACGCAGTATTTT
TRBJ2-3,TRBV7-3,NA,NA,CASSRQGNTQYF,TGTGCCAGCAGCCGTCAGGGAAATACGCAGTATTTT
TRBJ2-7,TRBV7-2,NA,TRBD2,CASSFSGGDYEQYF,TGTGCCAGCAGCTTTAGCGGGGGGGACTACGAGCAGTACTTC
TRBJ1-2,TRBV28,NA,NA,CASSSGYGYTF,TGTGCCAGCAGTTCAGGCTATGGCTACACCTTC
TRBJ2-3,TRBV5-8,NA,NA,CASTRSLSTDTQYF,TGTGCCAGCACCCGCTCCCTTAGCACAGATACGCAGTATTTT
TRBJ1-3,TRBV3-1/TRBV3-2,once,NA,CASSPRQGNTIYF,TGTGCCAGCAGCCCGCGACAGGGAAACACCATATATTTT
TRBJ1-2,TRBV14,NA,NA,CASSQGPWGYTF,TGTGCCAGCAGCCAAGGACCGTGGGGCTACACCTTC
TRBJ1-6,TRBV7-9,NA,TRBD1,CASSRSMRDSFYNSPLHF,TGTGCCAGCAGCCGGTCGATGCGGGACAGCTTCTATAATTCACCCCTCCACTTT
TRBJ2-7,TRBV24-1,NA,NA,CATSDFTGNEQYF,TGTGCCACCAGTGATTTTACAGGGAACGAGCAGTACTTC
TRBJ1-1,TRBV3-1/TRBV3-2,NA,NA,CASSQSTGMNTEAFF,TGTGCCAGCAGTCAGAGTACAGGTATGAACACTGAAGCTTTCTTT
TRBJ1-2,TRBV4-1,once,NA,CASSQDLLSRGANYGYTF,TGCGCCAGCAGCCAAGATCTTTTGTCACGGGGGGCAAACTATGGCTACACCTTC
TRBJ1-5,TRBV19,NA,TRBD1,CASTGTGHYQPQHF,TGTGCCAGTACGGGGACAGGCCATTATCAGCCCCAGCATTTT
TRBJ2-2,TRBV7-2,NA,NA,CASSLATWNTGELFF,TGTGCCAGCAGCTTAGCGACCTGGAACACCGGGGAGCTGTTTTTT
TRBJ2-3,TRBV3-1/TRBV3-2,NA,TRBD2,CASSRAASGITDTQYF,TGTGCCAGCAGCCGGGCGGCTAGCGGGATCACAGATACGCAGTATTTT
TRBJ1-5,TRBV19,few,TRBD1,CASSIEYRGDQPQHF,TGTGCCAGTAGTATAGAATACAGGGGCGATCAGCCCCAGCATTTT
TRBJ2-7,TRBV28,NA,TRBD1,CASRTGGYEQYF,TGTGCCAGCAGGACAGGGGGCTACGAGCAGTACTTC
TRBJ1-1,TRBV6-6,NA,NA,CASSGIERDTEAFF,TGTGCCAGCAGTGGGATCGAAAGGGACACTGAAGCTTTCTTT
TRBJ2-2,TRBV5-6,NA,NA,CASSPDPSNTGELFF,TGTGCCAGCAGTCCGGACCCTTCGAACACCGGGGAGCTGTTTTTT
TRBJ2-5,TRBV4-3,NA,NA,CASSPGGGWLVEETQYF,TGCGCCAGCAGCCCTGGAGGGGGTTGGCTAGTCGAAGAGACCCAGTACTTC
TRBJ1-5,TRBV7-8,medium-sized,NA,CASTPLESNQPQHF,TGTGCCAGCACCCCCCTCGAGAGCAATCAGCCCCAGCATTTT
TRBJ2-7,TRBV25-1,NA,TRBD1,CASSEYKGTGRGYEQYF,TGTGCCAGCAGTGAATATAAAGGGACAGGGAGGGGGTACGAGCAGTACTTC
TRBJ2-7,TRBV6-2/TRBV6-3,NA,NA,CASSFAGVGEQYF,TGTGCCAGCAGTTTCGCAGGGGTAGGCGAGCAGTACTTC
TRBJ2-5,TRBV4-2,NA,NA,CASSRTDYRETQYF,TGTGCCAGCAGCCGGACAGACTACAGGGAGACCCAGTACTTC
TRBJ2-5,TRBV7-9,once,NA,CASSPSGGQETQYF,TGTGCCAGCAGCCCCAGTGGGGGCCAAGAGACCCAGTACTTC
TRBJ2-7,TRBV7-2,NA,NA,CASSTRVYEQYF,TGTGCCAGCAGCACCAGGGTTTACGAGCAGTACTTC
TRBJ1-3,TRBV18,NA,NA,CASSQPGASGNTIYF,TGTGCCAGCTCACAACCCGGGGCCTCTGGAAACACCATATATTTT
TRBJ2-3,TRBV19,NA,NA,CASSRAGDTQYF,TGTGCCAGTAGCCGGGCGGGGGATACGCAGTATTTT
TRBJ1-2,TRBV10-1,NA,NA,CASKNIGPRNYGYTF,TGCGCCAGCAAGAACATTGGACCCCGTAACTATGGCTACACCTTC
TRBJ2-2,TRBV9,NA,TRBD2,CASSPRDYNTGELFF,TGTGCCAGCAGCCCCCGGGACTACAACACCGGGGAGCTGTTTTTT
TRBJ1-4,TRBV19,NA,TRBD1,CASSKGQAPSGTNEKLFF,TGTGCCAGTAGCAAGGGACAGGCACCTTCGGGAACTAATGAAAAACTGTTTTTT
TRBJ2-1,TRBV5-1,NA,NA,CASSLESGIFNEQFF,TGCGCCAGCAGCTTGGAGTCGGGGATCTTTAATGAGCAGTTCTTC